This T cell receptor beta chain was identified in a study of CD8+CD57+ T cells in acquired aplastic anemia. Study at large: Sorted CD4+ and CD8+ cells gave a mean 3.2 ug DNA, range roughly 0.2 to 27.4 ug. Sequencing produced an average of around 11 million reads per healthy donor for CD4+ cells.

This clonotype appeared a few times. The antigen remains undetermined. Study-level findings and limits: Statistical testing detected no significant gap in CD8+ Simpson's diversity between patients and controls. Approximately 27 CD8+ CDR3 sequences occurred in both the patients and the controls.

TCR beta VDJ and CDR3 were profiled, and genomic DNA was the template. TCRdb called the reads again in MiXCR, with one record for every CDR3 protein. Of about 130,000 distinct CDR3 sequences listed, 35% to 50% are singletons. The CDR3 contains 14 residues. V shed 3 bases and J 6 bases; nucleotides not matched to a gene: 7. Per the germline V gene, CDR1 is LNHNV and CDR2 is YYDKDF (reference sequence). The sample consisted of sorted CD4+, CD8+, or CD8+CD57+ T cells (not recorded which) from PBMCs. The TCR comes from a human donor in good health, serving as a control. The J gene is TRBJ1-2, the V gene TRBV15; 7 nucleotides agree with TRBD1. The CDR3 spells CATSSEGDSHGYTF. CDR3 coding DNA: TGTGCCACCAGCAGTGAGGGGGACAGTCATGGCTACACCTTC.